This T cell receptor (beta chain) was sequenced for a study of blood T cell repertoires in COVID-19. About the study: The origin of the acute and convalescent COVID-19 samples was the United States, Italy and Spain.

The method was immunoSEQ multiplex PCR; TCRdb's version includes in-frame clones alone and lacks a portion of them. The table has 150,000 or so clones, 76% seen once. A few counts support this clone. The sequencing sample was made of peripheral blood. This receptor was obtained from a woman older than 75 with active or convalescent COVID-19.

CDR3 amino acids: CASSLQTGLETQYF. The CDR3 nucleotides are TGCGCCAGCAGCCTACAGACAGGGTTAGAGACCCAGTACTTC. The rearrangement uses TRBV5-1 and TRBJ2-5, with 7 bases matching TRBD1. From germline, CDR1 is SGHRS and CDR2 YFSETQ. V lost 4 bases to trimming and J lost 4 bases; unmatched junction nucleotides: 7. The CDR3 length is 14 residues.